This T cell receptor (beta chain) comes out of a study of blood T cell repertoires in COVID-19. Study-wide background: Donors in the United States, Italy and Spain gave samples during acute or convalescent COVID-19. PBMCs, B-cell-depleted T cells, or T cells were the source of the cDNA or gDNA that made up the material.

This clone was observed a handful of times. Per the authors' pipeline: Amplification from reference gene primers served as the basis for estimated nucleated cell counts. TCRdb's copy holds only in-frame clones and misses some; the assay was immunoSEQ multiplex PCR. The D gene and trimming were derived from the DNA, and the V and J assignments and clone size from that table. The table shows 80,000 to 95,000 clones, with about four fifths occurring only once. Germline CDR1 SGHNT, CDR2 YYREEE (reference sequence). This CDR3 has 15 amino acids. Germline trimming cut 3 bases from V and 7 bases from J; bases unmatched to any gene: 8.

The chain carries TRBV5-4 and TRBJ1-1, with 11 bases lining up with TRBD1. The sequenced sample consisted of peripheral blood. This sequence originates from a woman of 80 years or more with active or convalescent COVID-19. The CDR3 sequence: CASSSSGTGGNEAFF. Here the CDR3 DNA reads TGTGCCAGCAGCTCCTCCGGGACAGGGGGGAATGAAGCTTTCTTT.